The 30 T cell receptor beta chains reported below all come from one sample, sequenced in a study of cytomegalovirus exposure and HLA in healthy donors. 13 Jbeta primers and 60 Vbeta primers were used for the PCR. Sequenced by immunoSEQ multiplex PCR; TCRdb stores in-frame clones only, minus some. The table records around 170,000 clones, around 77% of them present only once. The specimen sequenced was PBMCs. All receptors come from a woman aged 25 to 39 in good health and CMV-seronegative.

In this sample, this clone turned up a few times. The V call is TRBV19, the J call TRBJ1-4, with D perhaps matching TRBD1 (6 bases). The CDR3 is 14 amino acids. CDR1 and CDR2 from the germline V gene are LNHDA and SQIVND (reference sequence). V was cut by 3 bases and J by 7 bases, with 12 bases left in between. The CDR3 DNA reads as TGTGCCAGTAGTATTCAGGGGATGGGTGAAAAACTGTTTTTT. The encoded protein is CASSIQGMGEKLFF.

This clone showed up just a few times. The chain recombines TRBV6-5 with TRBJ1-1; perhaps TRBD1 as D (5 bases). V was cut by 7 bases and J by 2 bases, with 17 bases left in between. The germline V gene has CDR1 MNHEY and CDR2 SVGAGI. The CDR3 has 15 residues. CDR3 region: CASTPKDRFNTEAFF. The CDR3 coding sequence is TGTGCCAGCACGCCCAAAGACAGATTTAACACTGAAGCTTTCTTT.

This clone was found a few times. V is TRBV6-5 and J is TRBJ1-5, with D maybe TRBD1 (6 bases). This CDR3 is built from 14 residues. Germline V CDR1 and CDR2: MNHEY, SVGAGI. V was trimmed by 5 bases and J by 5 bases, leaving 13 bases between them. CDR3 loop: CASSEGDTYQPQHF. The CDR3 bases are TGTGCCAGCAGTGAAGGGGACACATATCAGCCCCAGCATTTT.

This clone appeared once. The chain employs TRBV4-3 and TRBJ2-2, with TRBD1 matching 8 bases. The V and J ends lost 0 bases and 7 bases, in that order; junction bases with no gene match: 10. Germline-derived CDR1 and CDR2 are LGHNA and YSLEER. This CDR3 region has 17 residues. The CDR3 loop is CASSQERPGQGIGELFF. In DNA, the CDR3 is TGCGCCAGCAGCCAAGAAAGGCCAGGACAGGGTATCGGGGAGCTGTTTTTT.

The V and J genes are TRBV18 and TRBJ2-7; possibly TRBD1 for D (6 bases). The V gene's germline CDR1 is KGHSH and CDR2 LQKENI. The CDR3 contains 13 residues. Trimming took off 3 bases at V and 4 bases at J, with 10 bases between the two ends. The CDR3 coding sequence is TGTGCCAGCTCACCGGGACAACTGTACGAGCAGTACTTC. Its translation: CASSPGQLYEQYF.

The genes are TRBV30 and TRBJ1-2; D remains unclear. From germline, CDR1 is GTSNPN and CDR2 SVGIG (reference sequence). This CDR3 contains 11 residues. V was clipped by 8 bases and J by 4 bases, with 11 bases between them. The CDR3 nucleotides are TGTGCCCTCAGACACAGCTATGGCTACACCTTC. Amino acid sequence: CALRHSYGYTF.

The chain is built from TRBV7-2 and TRBJ2-1, with a tentative D call TRBD2 (6 bases). The CDR3 covers 14 residues. The V gene's germline CDR1 is SGHTA and CDR2 FQGNSA. V lost 3 bases and J lost 4, with 10 bases in between. Here the CDR3 reads CASSFGLAYNEQFF. CDR3 nucleotide sequence: TGTGCCAGCAGCTTTGGGCTAGCGTACAATGAGCAGTTCTTC.

This clone occurred once. The chain joins TRBV27 to TRBJ1-5; TRBD1 agrees at 8 bases. Looked up from germline, CDR1 is MNHEY and CDR2 is SMNVEV (reference sequence). With 2 bases clipped from V and 6 bases from J, the junction kept 3 bases outside the gene matches. The CDR3 covers 14 residues. The DNA of the CDR3 is TGTGCCAGCAGTTTAGGACAGGGCATTCAGCCCCAGCATTTT. Protein: CASSLGQGIQPQHF.

This clone was picked up a small number of times. V and J are TRBV7-2 and TRBJ2-1; the D gene is possibly TRBD2 (6 bases). Germline CDR1 reads SGHTA; CDR2 reads FQGNSA. The ends were cut back, 3 bases at V and 8 bases at J, with 17 bases in the middle. The CDR3 runs to 15 residues. The DNA for the CDR3 is TGTGCCAGCAGCTTTGTAGGTAGCGGCTTGGATGAGCAGTTCTTC. This gives the protein CASSFVGSGLDEQFF.

This clone was seen just once. J is TRBJ2-3 and V is TRBV5-4; weak D call: TRBD1 (6 bases). The CDR3 is made up of 16 amino acids. With 4 bases removed from V and 0 bases from J, the gap between germline ends came to 15 bases. Germline V lookup: CDR1 SGHNT, CDR2 YYREEE (reference sequence). In DNA form, the CDR3 reads TGTGCCAGCAGCCCACCAACCGGGACAAGCACAGATACGCAGTATTTT. Its protein is CASSPPTGTSTDTQYF.

The rearrangement joins TRBV5-1 to TRBJ1-1; D is unclear. Germline V CDR1 and CDR2: SGHRS, YFSETQ. The CDR3 runs to 17 residues. Trimming took 5 bases from V and 1 from J, leaving 21 bases between them. The DNA of the CDR3 is TGCGCCAGCAGTTGGAGGCCTTGGGCGCCCGAGAACACTGAAGCTTTCTTT. This sequence encodes CASSWRPWAPENTEAFF.

The chain links TRBV29-1 to TRBJ2-5; no reliable D call. Trimming cost V 7 bases and J 0 bases, with 12 bases left between them. CDR1 and CDR2 (germline): SQVTM, ANQGSEA. The CDR3 has 13 amino acids. CDR3 residues: CSGEDQYQETQYF. Written as DNA, the CDR3 is TGCAGCGGAGAGGATCAGTACCAAGAGACCCAGTACTTC.

The table lists this clone with a few counts. The J gene is TRBJ2-1, the V gene TRBV21-1; TRBD2 is taken as the D call from the table, unchecked against the DNA. TRBV21-1 constitutes a pseudogene. The CDR3 covers 18 residues. The CDR3 coding sequence is TGTGCCAGCAGCAAAGTGGATATATGCGGCGGGGCCTACAATGAGCAGTTCTTC. This translates into CASSKVDICGGAYNEQFF.

The chain employs TRBV7-9 and TRBJ2-5, with 12 bases fitting TRBD2. With V trimmed by 2 bases and J by 6 bases, 7 bases remained unmatched. CDR3 length: 16 residues. CDR1 is SEHNR and CDR2 is FQNEAQ in the germline V gene (reference sequence). The CDR3 region is CASSLFLTSGGKTQYF. CDR3 coding DNA: TGTGCCAGCAGCTTATTTCTGACTAGCGGGGGAAAGACCCAGTACTTC.

The chain is built from TRBV15 and TRBJ2-1; TRBD2 agrees at 9 bases. V lost 5 bases to trimming and J lost 4 bases; unmatched junction nucleotides: 6. This CDR3 is 15 amino acids long. From germline, CDR1 is LNHNV and CDR2 YYDKDF (reference sequence). The CDR3 loop is CATSPLAGKYNEQFF. CDR3 DNA sequence: TGTGCCACCAGCCCCCTAGCGGGGAAATACAATGAGCAGTTCTTC.

The chain uses TRBV5-4 and TRBJ1-1, with D unresolved. Trimming shortened V by 7 bases and J by 1 base, and 11 bases separated the two germline ends. The CDR3 spans 13 residues. CDR1 and CDR2 from the germline V gene are SGHNT and YYREEE (reference sequence). In nucleotides, the CDR3 is TGTGCCAGCTCCGAAGGAGGGAACACTGAAGCTTTCTTT. Protein sequence: CASSEGGNTEAFF.

This clone was seen only a few times. The chain is built from TRBV7-9 and TRBJ1-6; TRBD1 agrees at 8 bases. CDR1 SEHNR and CDR2 FQNEAQ come from the germline V gene (reference sequence). Trimming removed 5 bases from V and 14 bases from J; junction bases left unmatched: 14. This CDR3 contains 15 residues. The CDR3 DNA reads as TGTGCCAGCAGCCTTCCGGGACAGGTACCTTCCGCCCTCCACTTT. It translates to CASSLPGQVPSALHF.

The rearrangement uses TRBV14 and TRBJ1-4; D perhaps matches TRBD1 (5 bases). The CDR3 loop spans 16 amino acids. Germline CDR1 SGHDN, CDR2 FVKESK. The V gene lost 0 bases and the J gene lost 1 base, with 9 bases spanning the gap. The CDR3 nucleotides are TGTGCCAGCAGCCAAGACCCGGGGGTAACTAATGAAAAACTGTTTTTT. Translating it yields CASSQDPGVTNEKLFF. Using reference TRBV14 and TRBJ1-4 for the parts outside the CDR3, the full variable domain is EAGVTQFPSHSVIEKGQTVTLRCDPISGHDNLYWYRRVMGKEIKFLLHFVKESKQDESGMPNNRFLAERTGGTYSTLKVQPAELEDSGVYFCASSQDPGVTNEKLFFGSGTQLSVL.

The V call is TRBV5-1, the J call TRBJ1-1, with 11 bases that match TRBD1. The CDR3 consists of 14 residues. Losses at the gene ends were 3 bases for V and 3 bases for J; bases not matched to a gene: 1. Germline V gives CDR1 SGHRS, CDR2 YFSETQ. The CDR3 spells CASSWGQGDTEAFF. CDR3 bases: TGCGCCAGCAGCTGGGGACAGGGGGACACTGAAGCTTTCTTT.

This clone was seen more than once but under ten times. Within the sample, other DNA sequences also encode this same CDR3. The gene calls are TRBV7-6 and TRBJ2-3, with 13 bases identical to TRBD2. CDR1 and CDR2 (germline): SGHVS, FNYEAQ. This CDR3 spans 15 amino acids. V dropped 5 bases and J dropped 3; count of bases not matched to a gene: 2. The CDR3 here is CASSKLAGGTDTQYF. The CDR3 nucleotides are TGTGCCAGCAGCAAACTAGCGGGGGGGACAGATACGCAGTATTTT.

This clone was observed once. The chain uses TRBV6-1 and TRBJ2-3; unclear D gene. The CDR3 is made up of 14 amino acids. Germline CDR1 and CDR2: MNHNS and SASEGT. The V and J ends lost 8 bases and 6 bases respectively, with 18 bases between them. The CDR3 nucleotides are TGTGCCAGCGCCCGAGCCTCCAAATTGGATACGCAGTATTTT. It codes for CASARASKLDTQYF.

This clone was seen only once. The chain couples TRBV29-1 to TRBJ2-1; the match to TRBD2 covers 9 bases. This CDR3 contains 14 residues. The germline V gene encodes CDR1 SQVTM and CDR2 ANQGSEA. V was pared by 7 bases and J by 7 bases, with 11 bases of the junction left unmatched. In DNA form, the CDR3 reads TGCAGCGCGGACACCGGACTAGCGATAAATGAGCAGTTCTTC. Amino acid sequence: CSADTGLAINEQFF.

The chain couples TRBV6-6 to TRBJ1-1; a possible D gene is TRBD1 (6 bases). CDR3 size: 14 residues. In germline, CDR1 is MNHNY, CDR2 SVGAGI (reference sequence). The ends were cut back, 6 bases at V and 3 bases at J, with 14 bases in the middle. CDR3 DNA: TGTGCCAGCAGGACAGGCCGTGGGGACACTGAAGCTTTCTTT. Translating gives CASRTGRGDTEAFF.

This clone came up once. This rearrangement joins TRBV11-2 to TRBJ2-7; no definite D call. Trimming shortened V by 3 bases and J by 2 bases, and 2 bases separated the two germline ends. In germline, CDR1 is SGHAT, CDR2 FQNNGV. CDR3 length: 11 residues. The CDR3 nucleotides are TGTGCCAGCAGCTTTACCTACGAGCAGTACTTC. This gives the protein CASSFTYEQYF.

This clone was picked up a small number of times. This chain connects TRBV4-1 to TRBJ1-1; D gene uncertain. There are 18 residues in the CDR3. CDR1 is MGHRA and CDR2 is YSYEKL in the germline V gene. Trimming took 1 base from V and 0 from J, leaving 18 bases between them. CDR3 loop: CASSQGSSTGKMNTEAFF. The CDR3 nucleotides read TGCGCCAGCAGCCAAGGCTCCTCCACGGGTAAAATGAACACTGAAGCTTTCTTT.

Turning to this clone: The sample holds other DNA sequences that translate to the same CDR3. V gene TRBV7-9 combines with J gene TRBJ1-6; perhaps TRBD1 as D (5 bases). Germline CDR1 is SEHNR and CDR2 is FQNEAQ (reference sequence). CDR3 length: 14 amino acids. V lost 2 bases, J lost 7 bases, and 9 bases lay in between. The CDR3 is CASSLQGANSPLHF. The DNA of the CDR3 is TGTGCCAGCAGCTTACAAGGGGCCAATTCACCCCTCCACTTT.

Only a few counts were recorded for this clone. CDR3 residues: CASSPSTAHNEQFF. CDR3 in DNA: TGTGCCAGCAGCCCCTCCACAGCTCACAATGAGCAGTTCTTC. The gene calls are TRBV11-3 and TRBJ2-1; D gene uncertain. The CDR3 loop spans 14 amino acids. Per germline, CDR1 SGHNT and CDR2 YENEEA. V shed 5 bases and J shed 5 bases, with 13 bases lying between them.

The rearrangement links TRBV7-9 to TRBJ2-7; 9 bases line up with TRBD1. CDR3 length: 14 residues. V shed 5 bases, J shed 4 bases, and the junction held 6 bases outside the gene matches. Germline V gives CDR1 SEHNR, CDR2 FQNEAQ (reference sequence). The CDR3 bases are TGTGCCAGCAGCGCAGGACAGGGGTTATACGAGCAGTACTTC. Its translation: CASSAGQGLYEQYF.

The V call is TRBV5-1, the J call TRBJ1-1; TRBD1 agrees at 7 bases. V lost 4 bases, J lost 5 bases, and 8 bases stayed unmatched. CDR1 is SGHRS, CDR2 YFSETQ, per germline. The CDR3 is made up of 14 amino acids. The CDR3 nucleotides read TGCGCCAGCAGCGTAACAGGGGCTGAGACTGAAGCTTTCTTT. Translation gives CASSVTGAETEAFF.

This clone has only one observation. V is TRBV5-1 and J is TRBJ1-1, with TRBD1 matching over 7 bases. Germline loops: CDR1 SGHRS, CDR2 YFSETQ. V was pared by 4 bases and J by 0 bases, with 9 bases of the junction left unmatched. The CDR3 has 16 amino acids. The CDR3 here is CASSARPGQLNTEAFF. The DNA of the CDR3 is TGCGCCAGCAGCGCCCGGCCGGGACAGCTGAACACTGAAGCTTTCTTT.